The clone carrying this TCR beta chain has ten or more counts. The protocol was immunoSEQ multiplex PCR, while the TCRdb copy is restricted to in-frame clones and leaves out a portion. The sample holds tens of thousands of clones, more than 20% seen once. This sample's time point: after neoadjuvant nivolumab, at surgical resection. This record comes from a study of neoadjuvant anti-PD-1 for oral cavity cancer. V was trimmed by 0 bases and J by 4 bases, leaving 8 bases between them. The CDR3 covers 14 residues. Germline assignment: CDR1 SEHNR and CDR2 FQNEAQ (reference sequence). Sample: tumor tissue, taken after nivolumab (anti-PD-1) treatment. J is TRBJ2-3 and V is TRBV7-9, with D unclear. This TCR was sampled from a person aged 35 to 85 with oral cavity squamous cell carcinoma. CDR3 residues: CASSLAVSADTQYF. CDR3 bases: TGTGCCAGCAGCTTAGCGGTGTCGGCAGATACGCAGTATTTT.